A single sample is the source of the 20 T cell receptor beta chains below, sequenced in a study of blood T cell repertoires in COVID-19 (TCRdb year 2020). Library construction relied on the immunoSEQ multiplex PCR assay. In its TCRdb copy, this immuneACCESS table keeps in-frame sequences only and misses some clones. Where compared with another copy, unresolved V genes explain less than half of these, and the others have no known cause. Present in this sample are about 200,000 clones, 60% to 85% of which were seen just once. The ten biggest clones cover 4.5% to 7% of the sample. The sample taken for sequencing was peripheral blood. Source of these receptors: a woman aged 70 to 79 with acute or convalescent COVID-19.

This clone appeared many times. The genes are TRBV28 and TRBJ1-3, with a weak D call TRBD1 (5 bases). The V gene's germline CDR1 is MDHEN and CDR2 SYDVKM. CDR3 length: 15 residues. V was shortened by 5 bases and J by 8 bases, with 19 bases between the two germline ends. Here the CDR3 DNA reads TGTGCCAGCAGTCCCCCCCGGGGGGGACCTCACACCATATATTTT. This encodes CASSPPRGGPHTIYF.

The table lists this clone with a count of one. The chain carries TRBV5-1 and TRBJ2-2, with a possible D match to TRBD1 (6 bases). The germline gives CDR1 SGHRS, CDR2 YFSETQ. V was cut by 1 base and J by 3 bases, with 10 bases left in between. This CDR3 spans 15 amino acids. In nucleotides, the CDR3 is TGCGCCAGCAGCTTGTTGGCAGGGGACACCGGGGAGCTGTTTTTT. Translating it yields CASSLLAGDTGELFF.

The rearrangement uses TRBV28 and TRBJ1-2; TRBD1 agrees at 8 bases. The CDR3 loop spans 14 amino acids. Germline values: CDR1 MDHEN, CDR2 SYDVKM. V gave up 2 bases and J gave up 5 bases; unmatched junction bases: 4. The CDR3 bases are TGTGCCAGCAGTTTAAGACAGGGGCTATATGGCTACACCTTC. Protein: CASSLRQGLYGYTF.

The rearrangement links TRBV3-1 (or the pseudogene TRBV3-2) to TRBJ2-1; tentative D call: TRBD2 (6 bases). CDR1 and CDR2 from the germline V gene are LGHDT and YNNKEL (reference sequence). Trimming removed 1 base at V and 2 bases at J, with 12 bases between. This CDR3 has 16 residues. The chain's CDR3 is CASSQGRDSPYNEQFF. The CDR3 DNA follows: TGTGCCAGCAGCCAAGGGCGGGACTCACCCTACAATGAGCAGTTCTTC.

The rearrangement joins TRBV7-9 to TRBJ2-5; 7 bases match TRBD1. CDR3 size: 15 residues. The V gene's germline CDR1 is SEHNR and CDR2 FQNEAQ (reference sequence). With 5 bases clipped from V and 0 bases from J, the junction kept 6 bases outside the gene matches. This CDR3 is CASSPGQVDQETQYF. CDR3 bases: TGTGCCAGCAGCCCTGGACAGGTCGACCAAGAGACCCAGTACTTC. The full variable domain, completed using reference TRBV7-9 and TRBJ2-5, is DTGVSQNPRHKITKRGQNVTFRCDPISEHNRLYWYRQTLGQGPEFLTYFQNEAQLEKSRLLSDRFSAERPKGSFSTLEIQRTEQGDSAMYLCASSPGQVDQETQYFGPGTRLLVL.

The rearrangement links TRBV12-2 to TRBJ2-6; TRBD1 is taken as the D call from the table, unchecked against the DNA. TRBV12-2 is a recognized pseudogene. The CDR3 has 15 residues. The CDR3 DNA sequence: TGTGCAAGTCTTCCACAGGGTGCTGGGGCCAACGTCCTGACTTTC. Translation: CASLPQGAGANVLTF.

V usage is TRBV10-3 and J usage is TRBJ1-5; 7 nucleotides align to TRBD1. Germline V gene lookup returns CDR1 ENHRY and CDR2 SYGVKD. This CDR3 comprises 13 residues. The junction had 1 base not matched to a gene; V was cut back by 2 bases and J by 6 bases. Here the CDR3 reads CAISETGAQPQHF. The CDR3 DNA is TGTGCCATCAGTGAGACAGGGGCTCAGCCCCAGCATTTT.

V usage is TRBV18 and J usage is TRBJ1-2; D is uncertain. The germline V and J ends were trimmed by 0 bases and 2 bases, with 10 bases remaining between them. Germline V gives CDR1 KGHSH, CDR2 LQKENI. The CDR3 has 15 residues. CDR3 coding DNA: TGTGCCAGCTCACCACCGATTCGGGAGAACTATGGCTACACCTTC. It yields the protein CASSPPIRENYGYTF.

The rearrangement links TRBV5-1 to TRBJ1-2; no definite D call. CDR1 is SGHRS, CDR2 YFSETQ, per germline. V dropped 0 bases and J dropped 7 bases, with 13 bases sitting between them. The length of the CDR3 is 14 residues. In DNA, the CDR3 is TGCGCCAGCAGCTTGGCCACAGAGCCAACTGGCTACACCTTC. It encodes CASSLATEPTGYTF. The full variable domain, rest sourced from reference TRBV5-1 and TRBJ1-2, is KAGVTQTPRYLIKTRGQQVTLSCSPISGHRSVSWYQQTPGQGLQFLFEYFSETQRNKGNFPGRFSGRQFSNSRSEMNVSTLELGDSALYLCASSLATEPTGYTFGSGTRLTVV.

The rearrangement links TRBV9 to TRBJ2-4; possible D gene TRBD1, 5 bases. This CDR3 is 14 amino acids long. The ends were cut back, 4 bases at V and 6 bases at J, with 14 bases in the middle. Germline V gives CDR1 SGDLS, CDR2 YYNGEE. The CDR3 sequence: CASSLRGSGNIQYF. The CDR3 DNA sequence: TGTGCCAGCAGCTTAAGGGGTTCGGGAAACATTCAGTACTTC.

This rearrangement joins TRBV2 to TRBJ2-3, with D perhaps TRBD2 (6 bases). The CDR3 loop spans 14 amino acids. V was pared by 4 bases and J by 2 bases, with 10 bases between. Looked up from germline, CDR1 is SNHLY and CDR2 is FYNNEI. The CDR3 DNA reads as TGTGCCAGCAGTGCAGGCGGGAACACAGATACGCAGTATTTT. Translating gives CASSAGGNTDTQYF.

CDR3 coding DNA: TGCGCCAGCAGCTTATGGGGAGTTAGGGCCGAGCAGTACTTC. Amino acids: CASSLWGVRAEQYF. V gene TRBV5-1 combines with J gene TRBJ2-7; possible D gene TRBD2, 5 bases. Trimming removed 2 bases from V and 6 bases from J, with 15 bases in between. Germline V gene data show CDR1 as SGHRS and CDR2 as YFSETQ. The CDR3 length is 14 residues.

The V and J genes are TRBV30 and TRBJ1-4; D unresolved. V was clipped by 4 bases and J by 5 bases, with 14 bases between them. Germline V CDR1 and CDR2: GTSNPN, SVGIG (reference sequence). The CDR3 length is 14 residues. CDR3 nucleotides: TGTGCCTGGAACTCTGGGAGCAAAAATGAAAAACTGTTTTTT. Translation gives CAWNSGSKNEKLFF.

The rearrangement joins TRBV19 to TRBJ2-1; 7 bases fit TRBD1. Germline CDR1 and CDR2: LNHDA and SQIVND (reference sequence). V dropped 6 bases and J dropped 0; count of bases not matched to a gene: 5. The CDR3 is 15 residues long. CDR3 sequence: CASRVYRGSYNEQFF. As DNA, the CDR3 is TGTGCCAGTAGGGTTTACAGGGGCTCCTACAATGAGCAGTTCTTC.

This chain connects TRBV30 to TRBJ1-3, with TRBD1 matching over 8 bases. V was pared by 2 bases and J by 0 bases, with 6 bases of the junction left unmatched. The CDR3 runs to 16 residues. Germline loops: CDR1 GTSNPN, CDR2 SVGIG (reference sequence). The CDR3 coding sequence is TGTGCCTGGAGTCCGACCACAGGGGGCTCTGGAAACACCATATATTTT. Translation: CAWSPTTGGSGNTIYF.

CDR3 loop: CASSLGLSSGNTIYF. As DNA, the CDR3 is TGTGCCAGCAGCTTAGGACTTAGCTCTGGAAACACCATATATTTT. The J gene is TRBJ1-3, the V gene TRBV7-8; D is ambiguous. Germline V gives CDR1 SGHVS, CDR2 FQNEAQ. CDR3 length: 15 amino acids. Deletions cut 1 base from V and 0 bases from J, with 7 bases between.

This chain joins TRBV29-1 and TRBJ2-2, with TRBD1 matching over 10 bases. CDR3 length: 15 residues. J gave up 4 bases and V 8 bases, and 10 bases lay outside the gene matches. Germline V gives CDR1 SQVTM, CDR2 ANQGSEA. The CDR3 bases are TGCAGCCCCCCCCGGGACAGGGGAGCCACCGGGGAGCTGTTTTTT. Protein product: CSPPRDRGATGELFF.

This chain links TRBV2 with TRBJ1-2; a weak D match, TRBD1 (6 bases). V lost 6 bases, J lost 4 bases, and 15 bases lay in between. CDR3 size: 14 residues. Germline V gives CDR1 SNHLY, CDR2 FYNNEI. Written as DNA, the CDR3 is TGTGCCAGCAGCACTCTGGGGGCGGGCTATGGCTACACCTTC. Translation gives CASSTLGAGYGYTF.

The CDR3 loop is CATSLESTDTQYF. The CDR3 region has the DNA TGTGCCACCTCCCTAGAAAGCACAGATACGCAGTATTTT. The chain combines TRBV15 with TRBJ2-3; no reliable D call. The CDR3 consists of 13 residues. Germline CDR1 reads LNHNV; CDR2 reads YYDKDF (reference sequence). V was trimmed by 8 bases and J by 0 bases, leaving 9 bases between them.

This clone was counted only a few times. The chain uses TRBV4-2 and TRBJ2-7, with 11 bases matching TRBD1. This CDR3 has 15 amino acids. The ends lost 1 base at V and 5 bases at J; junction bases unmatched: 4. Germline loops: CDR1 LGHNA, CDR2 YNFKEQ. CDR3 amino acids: CASSQAWTGGHEQYF. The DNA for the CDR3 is TGTGCCAGCAGCCAAGCTTGGACAGGGGGCCACGAGCAGTACTTC.